This T cell receptor (beta chain) came from a study of vaccination effects on CD4 cells after COVID-19. Study-wide points: Few convalescent patients were included, and no early post-infection timepoints were sampled. Within healthy vaccinees, only 1 of 255 vaccine-induced clones displayed cross-reactivity with common cold coronaviruses. Marked clonal contraction of infection- and vaccine-induced clones was seen late after vaccination.

CD4+ T cell isolation took place after 10 days of culture. V lost 1 base to trimming and J lost 0 bases, with 12 bases between them. The CDR3 is 16 amino acids. The V gene's germline CDR1 is LGHDT and CDR2 YNNKEL (reference sequence). A word on this clone: What it recognizes is unknown.

Only in-frame clones appear in the TCRdb table, and some are missing; sequencing was by immunoSEQ multiplex PCR. The sample records around 40,000 clones, 55% to 80% being singletons. The source of this sequence is a human donor who received a COVID-19 vaccine. This sample comprised CD4+ T cells from PBMCs cultured without peptide, obtained before COVID-19 vaccination. The chain has TRBV3-1 (or the pseudogene TRBV3-2) and TRBJ1-2; weak D call: TRBD1 (5 bases). The CDR3 spells CASSQVHGGANYGYTF. For the CDR3, the DNA is TGTGCCAGCAGCCAAGTTCATGGGGGGGCTAACTATGGCTACACCTTC.